The clone carrying this T cell receptor (beta chain) is labeled medium-sized (0.01 to 0.1%). What it binds is not known. Deletions cut 1 base from V and 5 bases from J, with 14 bases between. Germline assignment: CDR1 SGHTA and CDR2 FQGNSA. The CDR3 runs to 15 residues. This entry is derived from a study of cytomegalovirus exposure and HLA in healthy donors. Study-level findings and limits: A classifier reportedly called cytomegalovirus status with high sensitivity and specificity. One variant, a missense change in DCLRE1C, was linked in a later analysis to TCR beta V- and J-gene trimming. The authors assumed roughly uniform sequencing depth across donors for presence/absence analyses.

Use of 60 Vbeta and 13 Jbeta primers characterized the PCR. Measured with immunoSEQ multiplex PCR; TCRdb has only the in-frame clones, and not every one. Among around 110,000 clones listed, more than 70% were seen once. This receptor was taken from a man aged 30 to 39 in good health and CMV-seronegative. The sample comprised PBMCs. The chain has TRBV7-2 and TRBJ2-5; possibly TRBD2 for D (5 bases). The CDR3: CASSLETIPRETQYF. Written as DNA, the CDR3 is TGTGCCAGCAGCTTAGAGACTATACCACGGGAGACCCAGTACTTC.